A few counts support the clone carrying this T cell receptor (beta chain). Other DNA sequences in the same sample also yield this CDR3. The sample originates from a study of blood T cell repertoires in COVID-19. Study as a whole: The study drew acute and convalescent COVID-19 samples from the United States, Italy and Spain. Sources were T cells, B-cell-depleted T cells, or PBMCs; the material itself was cDNA or gDNA.

CDR1 and CDR2 (germline): LNHDA, SQIVND (reference sequence). This CDR3 has 13 residues. Deletions cut 5 bases from V and 1 base from J, with 8 bases between. Authors' analysis steps: Estimation of nucleated cell counts was performed using reference gene primer amplification. TCRdb's table, derived via immunoSEQ multiplex PCR, lists solely in-frame clones and lacks some. The V and J calls and clone size were taken over from that table, and D and trimming were inferred from the DNA. In the table there are more than 150,000 clones, approximately 86% of which are singletons. V is TRBV19 and J is TRBJ1-1; a possible D gene is TRBD1 (6 bases). This receptor was obtained from a man aged 35 to 55 with active or convalescent COVID-19. The source material was peripheral blood. The CDR3 DNA follows: TGTGCCAGTAGTCCACAGGGGAACACTGAAGCTTTCTTT. This gives the protein CASSPQGNTEAFF. Together with reference TRBV19 and TRBJ1-1, the CDR3 gives the full variable domain: DGGITQSPKYLFRKEGQNVTLSCEQNLNHDAMYWYRQDPGQGLRLIYYSQIVNDFQKGDIAEGYSVSREKKESFPLTVTSAQKNPTAFYLCASSPQGNTEAFFGQGTRLTVV.